The 17 T cell receptor beta chains listed next were all sequenced from one sample in a study of cytomegalovirus exposure and HLA in healthy donors. The PCR had 60 Vbeta and 13 Jbeta primers. Repertoires were generated with immunoSEQ multiplex PCR, while TCRdb's copy carries only in-frame clones and drops some. The profile covers 150,000 or so clones, with roughly 80% appearing a single time and 11% taken by the ten largest. Material for sequencing was PBMCs. All receptors come from a man in his late teens or twenties in good health and CMV-seropositive.

This chain joins TRBV19 and TRBJ2-1; 10 bases line up with TRBD2. J lost 8 bases, V lost 9 bases, and 10 bases had no gene match. Per the germline V gene, CDR1 is LNHDA and CDR2 is SQIVND (reference sequence). This CDR3 comprises 14 residues. CDR3 coding DNA: TGTGCCAGAGGGCCTAGCGGGAGAATAGATGAGCAGTTCTTC. It translates to CARGPSGRIDEQFF.

This clone is a singleton in its sample. The chain links TRBV4-1 to TRBJ2-1; 9 nucleotides agree with TRBD1. The germline V gene has CDR1 MGHRA and CDR2 YSYEKL. V lost 6 bases and J lost 6; bases outside the gene matches: 15. This CDR3 has 17 residues. CDR3 nucleotide sequence: TGCGCCAGCAGTACTGCAGCGGGACAGGGTGTACGCAATGAGCAGTTCTTC. It encodes CASSTAAGQGVRNEQFF.

This clone was seen only a few times. A junction end diverges from the germline sequence, so it may reflect a read error. This sequence joins TRBV7-7 and TRBJ2-2; TRBD1 aligns across 11 bases. Per germline, CDR1 SSHAT and CDR2 FNYEAQ (reference sequence). CDR3 length equals 15 residues. CDR3 nucleotides: TGTGCTAGCAGCTCCCGGGACAGGGGGGCCGGGGAGCTGTTTTTT. Translated: CASSSRDRGAGELFF.

The chain joins TRBV28 to TRBJ1-2; D remains ambiguous. The CDR3 is 14 residues long. V gave up 5 bases and J gave up 0 bases, with 10 bases separating them. The germline V gene encodes CDR1 MDHEN and CDR2 SYDVKM. The CDR3 loop is CASSPKGANYGYTF. The CDR3 DNA reads as TGTGCCAGCAGTCCCAAGGGAGCTAACTATGGCTACACCTTC.

V usage is TRBV18 and J usage is TRBJ1-1; D gene ambiguous. CDR3 length: 15 amino acids. CDR1 is KGHSH and CDR2 is LQKENI in the germline V gene. V was clipped by 1 base and J by 3 bases, with 12 bases between them. The chain's CDR3 is CASSPQGGLDTEAFF. The DNA of the CDR3 is TGTGCCAGCTCACCACAGGGAGGTCTTGACACTGAAGCTTTCTTT.

In this sample, this clone turned up once. The chain has TRBV7-9 and TRBJ1-5; D is ambiguous. CDR1 and CDR2 (germline): SEHNR, FQNEAQ (reference sequence). The ends were cut back, 0 bases at V and 3 bases at J, with 12 bases in the middle. This CDR3 region has 16 residues. This CDR3 reads CASSLAGRGHNQPQHF. Here the CDR3 DNA reads TGTGCCAGCAGCTTAGCGGGGAGAGGGCACAATCAGCCCCAGCATTTT.

The chain links TRBV27 to TRBJ2-7; weak D call: TRBD1 (5 bases). This CDR3 is 16 amino acids long. V was cut by 4 bases and J by 1 base, with 17 bases left in between. Germline V gene lookup returns CDR1 MNHEY and CDR2 SMNVEV (reference sequence). CDR3 coding DNA: TGTGCCAGCAGTTCCCCAGGACAATTGGGGTCCTACGAGCAGTACTTC. This gives the protein CASSSPGQLGSYEQYF.

The chain has TRBV27 and TRBJ2-1, with 10 positions matching TRBD2. CDR1 is MNHEY and CDR2 is SMNVEV in the germline V gene (reference sequence). After removal of 7 bases from V and 0 bases from J, the junction contained 12 bases not matched to a gene. This CDR3 has 18 residues. This chain's CDR3 is CASTPRELAGSSYNEQFF. As DNA, the CDR3 is TGTGCCAGCACCCCCAGGGAACTAGCGGGGAGCTCCTACAATGAGCAGTTCTTC.

This sequence joins TRBV18 and TRBJ1-3, with D possibly being TRBD1 (6 bases). V was pared by 5 bases and J by 0 bases, with 14 bases between. Per the germline V gene, CDR1 is KGHSH and CDR2 is LQKENI. The CDR3 is 16 residues long. The chain's CDR3 is CASSRGSLSSGNTIYF. For the CDR3, the DNA is TGTGCCAGCTCAAGGGGGAGCCTGAGCTCTGGAAACACCATATATTTT.

The CDR3 nucleotides read TGTGCCAGCAGTCCACAAGCATGGCGGGAGTTGAGCACAGATACGCAGTATTTT. Its translation is CASSPQAWRELSTDTQYF. The chain employs TRBV28 and TRBJ2-3; 7 bases are a match to TRBD2. The germline CDR1 and CDR2 sequences are MDHEN and SYDVKM. CDR3 size: 18 residues. With 5 bases clipped from V and 0 bases from J, the junction kept 14 bases outside the gene matches.

This clone was seen a handful of times. The V call is TRBV6-1, the J call TRBJ1-1, with no clear D. CDR1 MNHNS and CDR2 SASEGT come from the germline V gene. The ends were cut back, 2 bases at V and 0 bases at J, with 10 bases in the middle. The CDR3 length is 15 residues. The CDR3 loop is CASSEPLELNTEAFF. The CDR3 coding sequence is TGTGCCAGCAGTGAACCCCTGGAGTTGAACACTGAAGCTTTCTTT.

V and J are TRBV19 and TRBJ1-4, with a weak D call TRBD1 (6 bases). Trimming shortened V by 3 bases and J by 6 bases, and 14 bases separated the two germline ends. The germline V gene encodes CDR1 LNHDA and CDR2 SQIVND (reference sequence). CDR3 length equals 15 residues. This chain's CDR3 is CASSILGRGDEKLFF. The CDR3, as DNA: TGTGCCAGTAGTATCTTGGGCAGGGGAGATGAAAAACTGTTTTTT.

V gene TRBV4-1 combines with J gene TRBJ2-7; D is unresolved. The CDR3 runs 14 residues. Trimming pared 3 bases from V and 7 bases from J, leaving 16 bases between. Germline lookup yields CDR1 MGHRA and CDR2 YSYEKL. The CDR3 nucleotides are TGCGCCAGCAGCCAGTGGGTGGCGGCCCAAGAGCAGTACTTC. Translating it yields CASSQWVAAQEQYF.

The chain joins TRBV5-1 to TRBJ2-1; 12 bases map to TRBD2. The CDR3 has 16 residues. J gave up 5 bases and V 3 bases, and 6 bases lay outside the gene matches. Looked up from germline, CDR1 is SGHRS and CDR2 is YFSETQ. CDR3 DNA: TGCGCCAGCAGCTCCCTAGCGGGAGGGTTCGACAATGAGCAGTTCTTC. Encoded protein: CASSSLAGGFDNEQFF.

This chain links TRBV28 with TRBJ2-1, with 10 nucleotides matching TRBD2. Germline V gives CDR1 MDHEN, CDR2 SYDVKM. The CDR3 runs to 16 residues. The V and J ends lost 6 bases and 4 bases, in that order; junction bases with no gene match: 9. CDR3 loop: CASSSSGTSVYNEQFF. The CDR3 nucleotides read TGTGCCAGCAGCAGCTCCGGGACTAGCGTGTACAATGAGCAGTTCTTC.

The V call is TRBV29-1, the J call TRBJ1-1; maybe TRBD1 (6 bases). This CDR3 comprises 11 residues. The germline V gene has CDR1 SQVTM and CDR2 ANQGSEA. V lost 2 bases and J 8 bases, leaving 9 bases between the germline ends. Here the CDR3 DNA reads TGCAGCGTTGAAACCGGACAGGAAGCTTTCTTT. Translation gives CSVETGQEAFF.

The chain is built from TRBV7-3 and TRBJ2-7; D ambiguous. This CDR3 spans 13 amino acids. From germline, CDR1 is SGHTA and CDR2 FQGTGA. Trimming shortened V by 0 bases and J by 5 bases, and 8 bases separated the two germline ends. The CDR3 coding sequence is TGTGCCAGCAGCTTAACGGCCAAAGACGAGCAGTACTTC. Its translation: CASSLTAKDEQYF.